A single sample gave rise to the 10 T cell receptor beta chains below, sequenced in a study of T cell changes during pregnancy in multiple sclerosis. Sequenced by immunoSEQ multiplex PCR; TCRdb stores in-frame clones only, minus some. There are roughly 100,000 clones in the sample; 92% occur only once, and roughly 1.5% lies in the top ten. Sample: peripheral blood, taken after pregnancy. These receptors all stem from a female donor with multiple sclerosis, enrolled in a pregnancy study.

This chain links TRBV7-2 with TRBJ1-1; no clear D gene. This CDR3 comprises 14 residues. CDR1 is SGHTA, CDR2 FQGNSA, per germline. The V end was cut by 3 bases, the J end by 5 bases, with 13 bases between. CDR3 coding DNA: TGTGCCAGCAGCTTTAGTTCAGGAAGTACTGAAGCTTTCTTT. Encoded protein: CASSFSSGSTEAFF.

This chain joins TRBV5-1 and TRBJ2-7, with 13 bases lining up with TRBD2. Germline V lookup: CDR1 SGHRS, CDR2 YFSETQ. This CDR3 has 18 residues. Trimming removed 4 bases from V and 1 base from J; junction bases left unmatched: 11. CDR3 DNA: TGCGCCAGCAGCCCCCAACCGGTGGGACTAGCGGGGTCCTACGAGCAGTACTTC. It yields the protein CASSPQPVGLAGSYEQYF.

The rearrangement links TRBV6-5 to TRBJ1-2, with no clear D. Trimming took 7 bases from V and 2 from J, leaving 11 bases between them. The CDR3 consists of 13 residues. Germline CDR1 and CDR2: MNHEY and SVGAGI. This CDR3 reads CASTDRVNYGYTF. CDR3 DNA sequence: TGTGCCAGCACCGACCGGGTGAACTATGGCTACACCTTC.

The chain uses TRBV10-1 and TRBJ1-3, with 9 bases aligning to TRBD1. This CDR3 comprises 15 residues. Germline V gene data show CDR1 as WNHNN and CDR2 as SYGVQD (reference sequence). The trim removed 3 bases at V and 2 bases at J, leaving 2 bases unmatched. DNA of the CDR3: TGCGCCAGCAGTGAACGACAGGGGGCTGGAAACACCATATATTTT. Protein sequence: CASSERQGAGNTIYF.

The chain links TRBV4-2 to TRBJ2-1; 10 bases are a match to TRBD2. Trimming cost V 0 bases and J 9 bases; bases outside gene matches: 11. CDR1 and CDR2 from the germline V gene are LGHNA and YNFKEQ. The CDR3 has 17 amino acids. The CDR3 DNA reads TGTGCCAGCAGCCAAGATTTGAGCGGGAGGGCGCCAGGTGAGCAGTTCTTC. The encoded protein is CASSQDLSGRAPGEQFF.

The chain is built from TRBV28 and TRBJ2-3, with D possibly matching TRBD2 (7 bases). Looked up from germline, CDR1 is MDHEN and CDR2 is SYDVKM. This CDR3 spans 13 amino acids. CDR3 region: CALKGGGADTQYF. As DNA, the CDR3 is TGTGCTCTTAAAGGGGGGGGCGCAGATACGCAGTATTTT.

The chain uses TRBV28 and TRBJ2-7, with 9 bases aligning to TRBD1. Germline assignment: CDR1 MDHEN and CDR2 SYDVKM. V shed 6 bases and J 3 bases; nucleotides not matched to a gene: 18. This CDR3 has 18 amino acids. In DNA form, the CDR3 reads TGTGCCAGCAGGCCCTTATCCCTGGGACAGGGAAGATACTACGAGCAGTACTTC. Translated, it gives CASRPLSLGQGRYYEQYF.

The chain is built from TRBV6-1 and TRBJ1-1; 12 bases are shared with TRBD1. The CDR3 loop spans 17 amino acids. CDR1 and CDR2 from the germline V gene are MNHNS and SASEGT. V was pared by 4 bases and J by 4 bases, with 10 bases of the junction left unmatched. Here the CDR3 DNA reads TGTGCCAGCAGTGGACGGGACAGGGGGCCTTGGGGCACTGAAGCTTTCTTT. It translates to CASSGRDRGPWGTEAFF.

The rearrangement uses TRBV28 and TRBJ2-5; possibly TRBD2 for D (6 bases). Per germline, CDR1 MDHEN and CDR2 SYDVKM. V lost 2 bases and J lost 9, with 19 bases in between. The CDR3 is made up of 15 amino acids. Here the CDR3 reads CASSLAGFNGGAQYF. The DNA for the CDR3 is TGTGCCAGCAGTTTAGCGGGATTCAACGGAGGGGCCCAGTACTTC.

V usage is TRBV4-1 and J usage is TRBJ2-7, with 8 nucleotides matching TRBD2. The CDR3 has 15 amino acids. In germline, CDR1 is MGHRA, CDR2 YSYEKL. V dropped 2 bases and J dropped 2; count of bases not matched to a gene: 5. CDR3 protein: CASSQPGLAPYEQYF. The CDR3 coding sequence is TGCGCCAGCAGCCAACCCGGACTAGCACCCTACGAGCAGTACTTC.